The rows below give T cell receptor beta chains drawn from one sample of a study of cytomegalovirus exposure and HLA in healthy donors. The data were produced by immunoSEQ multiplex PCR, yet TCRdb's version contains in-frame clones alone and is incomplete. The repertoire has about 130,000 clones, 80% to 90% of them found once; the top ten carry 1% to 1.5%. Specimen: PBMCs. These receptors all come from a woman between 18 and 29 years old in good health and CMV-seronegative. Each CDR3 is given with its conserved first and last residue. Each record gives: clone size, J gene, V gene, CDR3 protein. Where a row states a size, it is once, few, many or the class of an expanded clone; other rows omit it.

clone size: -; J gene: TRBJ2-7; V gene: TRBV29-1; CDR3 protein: CSVEDGTGGQTYEQYF
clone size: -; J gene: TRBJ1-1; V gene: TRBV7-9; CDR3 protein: CASSLVSLVAEAFF
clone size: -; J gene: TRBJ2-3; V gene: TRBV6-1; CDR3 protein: CASSDWRLAGGLFMDTQYF
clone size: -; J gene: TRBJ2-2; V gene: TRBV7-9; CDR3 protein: CASSFPNTGELFF
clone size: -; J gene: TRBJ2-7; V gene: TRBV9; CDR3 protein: CASSVGDRVNYEQYF
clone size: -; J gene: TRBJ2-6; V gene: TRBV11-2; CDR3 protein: CASSLGGEPGANVLTF
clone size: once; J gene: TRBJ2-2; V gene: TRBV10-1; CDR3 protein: CASSNYRDTGELFF
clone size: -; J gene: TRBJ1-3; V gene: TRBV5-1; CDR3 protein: CASKGRSGNTIYF
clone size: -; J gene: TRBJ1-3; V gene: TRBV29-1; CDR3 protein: CSVQVVSGNTIYF
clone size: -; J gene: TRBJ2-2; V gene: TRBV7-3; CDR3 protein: CASSLSRGELFF
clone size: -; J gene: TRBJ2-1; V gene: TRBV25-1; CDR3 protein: CASSDRHRGIDNEQFF
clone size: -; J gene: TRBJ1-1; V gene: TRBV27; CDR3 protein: CASSPLIGPPGAEAFF
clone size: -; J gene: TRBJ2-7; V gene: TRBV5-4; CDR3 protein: CASSVSGGEYEQYF
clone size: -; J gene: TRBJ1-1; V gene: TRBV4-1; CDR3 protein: CASSPTGGNTEAFF
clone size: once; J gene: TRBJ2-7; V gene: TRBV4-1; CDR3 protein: CASSQPPGARDRGSYEQYF
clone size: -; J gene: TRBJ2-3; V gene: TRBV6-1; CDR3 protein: CASEYIDTQYF
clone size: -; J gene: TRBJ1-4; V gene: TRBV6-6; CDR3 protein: CASSYVTANEKLFF
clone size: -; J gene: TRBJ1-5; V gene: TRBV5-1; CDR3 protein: CASSLGTGVSNQPQHF
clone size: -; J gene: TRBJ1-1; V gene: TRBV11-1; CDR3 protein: CASSSRGIMNTEAFF
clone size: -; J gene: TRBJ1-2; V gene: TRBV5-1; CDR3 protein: CASSLVGGASHGYTF
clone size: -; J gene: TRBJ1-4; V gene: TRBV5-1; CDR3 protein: CASSLAAQGGEKLFF
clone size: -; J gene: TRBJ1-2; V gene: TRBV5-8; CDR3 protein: CASSLLGQGYGYTF
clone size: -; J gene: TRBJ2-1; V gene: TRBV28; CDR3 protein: CASRSGEGYNEQFF
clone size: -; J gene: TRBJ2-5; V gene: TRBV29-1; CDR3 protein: CSVGGDRGRETQYF
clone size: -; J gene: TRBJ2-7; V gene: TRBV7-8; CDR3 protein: CASSSDRAGEQYF
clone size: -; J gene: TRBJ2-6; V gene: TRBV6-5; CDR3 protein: CASSTGEAGANVLTF
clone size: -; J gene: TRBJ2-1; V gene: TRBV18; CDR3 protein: CASSRNSGTTYNEQFF
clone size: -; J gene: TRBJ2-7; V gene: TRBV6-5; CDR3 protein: CASSYRQGDYEQYF
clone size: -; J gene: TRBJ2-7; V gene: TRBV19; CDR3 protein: CASSSIGKFAAYEQYF
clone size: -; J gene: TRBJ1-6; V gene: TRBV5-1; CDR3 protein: CASSQGTAEFSPLHF
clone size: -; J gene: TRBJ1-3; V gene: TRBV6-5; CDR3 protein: CASSQNAGMATIYF
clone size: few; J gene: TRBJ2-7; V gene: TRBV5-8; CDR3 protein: CASSHGQFEQYF
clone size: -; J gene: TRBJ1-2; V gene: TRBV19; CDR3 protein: CASSIGAGTGPNYGYTF
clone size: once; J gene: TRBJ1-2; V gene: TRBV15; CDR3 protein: CATSQRLGAIGYTF
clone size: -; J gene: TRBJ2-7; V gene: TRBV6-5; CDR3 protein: CASRRRTALGDEQYF
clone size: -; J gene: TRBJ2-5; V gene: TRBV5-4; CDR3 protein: CASSHRDYETQYF
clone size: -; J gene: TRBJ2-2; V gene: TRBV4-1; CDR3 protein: CASSQTTGTANTGELFF
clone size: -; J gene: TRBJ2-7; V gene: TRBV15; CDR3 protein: CATSRDHSNARSSGQVPYEQYF
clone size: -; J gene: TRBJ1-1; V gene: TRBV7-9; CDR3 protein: CASRGQGFVEAFF
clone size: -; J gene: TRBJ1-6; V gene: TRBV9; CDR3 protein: CASSVHPGQGEVGSPLHF
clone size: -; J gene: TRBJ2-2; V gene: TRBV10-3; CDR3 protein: CATSEANTGELFF
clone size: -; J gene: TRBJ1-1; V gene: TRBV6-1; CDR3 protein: CATSHRGQIIEAFF
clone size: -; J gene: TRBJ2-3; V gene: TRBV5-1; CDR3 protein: CASSLEGVLTTDTQYF
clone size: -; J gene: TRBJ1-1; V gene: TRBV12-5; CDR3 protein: CASGSAPGQGRNEAFF
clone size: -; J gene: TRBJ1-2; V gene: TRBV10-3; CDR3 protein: CASQGASGYGYTF
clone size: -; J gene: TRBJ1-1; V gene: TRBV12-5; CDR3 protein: CASGLEPNTEAFF
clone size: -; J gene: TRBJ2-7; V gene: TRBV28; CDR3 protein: CASSTRTSGGLNSYEQYF
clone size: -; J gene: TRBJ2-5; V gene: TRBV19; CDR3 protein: CASAGQGAQETQYF
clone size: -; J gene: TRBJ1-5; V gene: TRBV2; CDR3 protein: CASKFEVVGQPQHF
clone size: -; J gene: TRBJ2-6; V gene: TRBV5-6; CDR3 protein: CASSSGFPGANVLTF
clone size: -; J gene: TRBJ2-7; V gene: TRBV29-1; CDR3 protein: CSVGEFSYEQYF
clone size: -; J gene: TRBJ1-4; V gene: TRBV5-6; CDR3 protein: CASSWTGDEKLFF
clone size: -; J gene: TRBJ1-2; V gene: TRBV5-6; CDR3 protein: CASSLNYNYGYTF
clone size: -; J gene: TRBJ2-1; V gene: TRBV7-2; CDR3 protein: CASRPGTSSYNEQFF